The sequence of this T cell receptor beta chain was determined in a study of T cells in Graves' hyperthyroidism and ophthalmopathy. Across the whole study: Initial diagnosis, before any treatment, was when peripheral blood was collected.

Germline CDR1 is LNHNV and CDR2 is YYDKDF (reference sequence). V lost 6 bases and J 9 bases, leaving 21 bases between the germline ends. This CDR3 region has 15 residues. The sample holds many counts of this clonotype. Antigen: not known. Study results and caveats: Researchers found most expanded thyroid clonotypes above 0.001 in blood as well. In validation, the model predicted ophthalmopathy. These predictions came a median about 6.2 months before onset.

Ophthalmopathy in the patients scored at least 3 on Clinical Activity Score and at least 4 on NOSPECS grade, lasting under 3 months. What was amplified from RNA transcripts were TCR beta CDR3 regions. The HTBI primer set served for first-round RT-PCR of the TCR CDR3. TCRdb used MiXCR to reprocess the multiplex PCR reads, holding one entry per CDR3 protein. The table has approximately 600,000 distinct CDR3 sequences, less than 25% seen once. Sequencing was carried out using blood. This rearrangement joins TRBV15 to TRBJ2-1; D may correspond to TRBD1 or TRBD2 (6 bases each). The receptor was isolated from a man aged 25-40 years with Graves' ophthalmopathy. CDR3 DNA sequence: TGTGCCACCAGATCACAGGGAGGAGGGGGGACTGAGCAGTTCTTC. Its protein product is CATRSQGGGGTEQFF. Supplemented by reference TRBV15 and TRBJ2-1, the full variable domain reads DAMVIQNPRYQVTQFGKPVTLSCSQTLNHNVMYWYQQKSSQAPKLLFHYYDKDFNNEADTPDNFQSRRPNTSFCFLDIRSPGLGDTAMYLCATRSQGGGGTEQFFGPGTRLTVL.